This is a list of T cell receptor beta chains from one sample in a study of T cells of healthy individuals. TCRdb processed the 5' RACE reads anew with MiXCR; each CDR3 protein has one entry. The data show about 53,000 distinct CDR3 sequences, about 15% seen once. These receptors were collected from a human donor in good health. CDR3s include the opening cysteine and the closing phenylalanine or tryptophan. A D gene is named only where the DNA matches it firmly. The listing skips clone size in some rows; elsewhere it reads once, few, many or a size class.

V,size,J,D,DNA,CDR3
TRBV4-1,many,TRBJ1-4,TRBD1,TGCGCCAGCAGCCCGGGACAGGGTAATGAAAAACTGTTTTTT,CASSPGQGNEKLFF
TRBV25-1,many,TRBJ2-7,-,TGTGCCAGCAGTGAAAGGTACGAGCAGTACTTC,CASSERYEQYF
TRBV12-3/TRBV12-4,many,TRBJ1-2,-,TGTGCCAGCAGTTTTCACATCGCGGCTAACTATGGCTACACCTTC,CASSFHIAANYGYTF
TRBV20-1,few,TRBJ2-7,-,TGCAGTGCTAGAGCAGACAGCTCCTACGAGCAGTACTTC,CSARADSSYEQYF
TRBV6-1,-,TRBJ1-2,-,TGTGCCAGCAGTGAAGGGTTTGACCGAAGTAACTATGGCTACACCTTC,CASSEGFDRSNYGYTF
TRBV11-2,few,TRBJ2-1,-,TGTGCCAGCACCACAATTTACAATGAGCAGTTCTTC,CASTTIYNEQFF
TRBV19,-,TRBJ1-1,-,TGTGCCAGTCACAGGGAGATGAACACTGAAGCTTTCTTT,CASHREMNTEAFF
TRBV20-1,few,TRBJ2-1,-,TGCAGTGCTGCCAGGGATCACTACAATGAGCAGTTCTTC,CSAARDHYNEQFF
TRBV20-1,many,TRBJ1-1,-,TGCAGTGCCCCGCCTCAAGGGATGAACACTGAAGCTTTCTTT,CSAPPQGMNTEAFF
TRBV19,-,TRBJ2-7,-,TGTGCCAGTAGTTCCTATAGGAACGAGCAGTACTTC,CASSSYRNEQYF
TRBV5-1,-,TRBJ2-3,-,TGCGCCAGCCTCTTGGCGGAAAGCACAGATACGCAGTATTTT,CASLLAESTDTQYF
TRBV7-2,-,TRBJ2-2,-,TGTGCCAGCAGCCTCCAGGGGGGGCGGGGTTACACCGGGGAGCTGTTTTTT,CASSLQGGRGYTGELFF
TRBV6-2/TRBV6-3,-,TRBJ1-2,TRBD1,TGTGCCAGCCTTCCGGACCGGGACAGCCCTCCCGGCTACACCTTC,CASLPDRDSPPGYTF
TRBV9,many,TRBJ2-7,TRBD1,TGTGCCAGCAGCGGATCTCCGGGACAGGTTTCCTACGAGCAGTACTTC,CASSGSPGQVSYEQYF
TRBV20-1,few,TRBJ2-7,-,TGCAGTGCTAGAGTAGGTCTAGTCTTGGGCGAGCAGTACTTC,CSARVGLVLGEQYF
TRBV5-1,many,TRBJ2-3,TRBD1,TGCGCCAGCAGCGCAGAGACAGGGATCACAGATACGCAGTATTTT,CASSAETGITDTQYF